This TCR beta chain was observed in a study of spatial heterogeneity in lung cancer. Study-level results: Resection saw ubiquitous expanded tumor TCRs appear in blood more than follow-up did.

The CDR3 is 14 amino acids. CDR1 is MNHEY and CDR2 is SMNVEV in the germline V gene (reference sequence). Trimming cost V 6 bases and J 10 bases; bases outside gene matches: 6. Each CDR3 protein is one row after TCRdb ran MiXCR on the 5' RACE reads. The sample contains more than 10,000 distinct CDR3 sequences, about 3.8% of which appear only once. The time point: sample taken at primary tumor resection. Researchers sequenced whole RNA taken from tumor, nontumor lung or frozen PBMC without sorting. Note on this clonotype: Its matching antigen is unknown. This beta chain is an off-target read within a library intended for alpha chains, so its frequency means little.

The material sequenced was PBMCs, taken at surgery. This clonotype was sampled from a male donor with early-stage non-small cell lung cancer. The chain has TRBV27 and TRBJ1-6; TRBD1 matches 10 bases. The CDR3 sequence is CASRRQGAGSPLHF. CDR3 coding DNA: TGTGCCAGCAGGAGACAGGGGGCTGGATCACCCCTCCACTTT.